This record covers a single T cell receptor (beta chain). Its specificity is not known. This sample was included in a study of response to subunit inactivated influenza vaccine. Points from the study as a whole: There was a suggestion from the authors that each seasonal influenza vaccination recruits few new T cells.

V shed 0 bases and J shed 6 bases, with 8 bases lying between them. The length of the CDR3 is 13 residues. CDR1 and CDR2 (germline): KGHDR, SFDVKD. From the RT-PCR reads, TCRdb called clonotypes with MiXCR, one entry per CDR3 protein. Here the sample spans around 520,000 distinct CDR3 sequences, over 25% being singletons. This chain uses TRBV24-1 with TRBJ2-7; TRBD2 is a possible D gene (5 bases). This sample comprised CD4+ T cells sorted from PBMCs, obtained around 5 days after vaccination. The TCR was taken from a man aged 45-65 years who received an inactivated influenza vaccine. In nucleotides, the CDR3 is TGTGCCACCAGTGATTTGGAGGGCCTCGAGCAGTACTTC. This encodes CATSDLEGLEQYF.